Presented here are 3 T cell receptor beta chains from one specimen sequenced in a study of OX40 agonist ivuxolimab in advanced cancers. Generated by immunoSEQ multiplex PCR, the TCRdb table keeps only in-frame clones and is missing some. Among over 90,000 clones listed, 86% were seen once. The specimen was CD4+ or CD8+ T cells sorted from blood, collected in a trial of the OX40 agonist ivuxolimab. Source of these receptors: an adult with an advanced solid tumor such as melanoma, head and neck, liver or kidney cancer.

Here the CDR3 DNA reads TGTGCCAGCAGCTTGGAGGGGGGCTCGATTGAAGCTTTCTTT. As protein: CASSLEGGSIEAFF. The chain has TRBV5-6 and TRBJ1-1, with a weak D call TRBD1 (6 bases). This CDR3 has 14 residues. Germline assignment: CDR1 SGHDT and CDR2 YYEEEE. Between the trimmed V and J ends, which lost 0 bases and 7 bases, there was a span of 13 bases. The entire variable domain, with the rest obtained from reference TRBV5-6 and TRBJ1-1, is as follows: DAGVTQSPTHLIKTRGQQVTLRCSPKSGHDTVSWYQQALGQGPQFIFQYYEEEERQRGNFPDRFSGHQFPNYSSELNVNALLLGDSALYLCASSLEGGSIEAFFGQGTRLTVV.

About this clone: Other DNA sequences within the sample encode an identical CDR3. The CDR3 here is CASSQQETQYF. The DNA of the CDR3 is TGTGCCAGCTCTCAACAAGAGACCCAGTACTTC. The V and J genes are TRBV18 and TRBJ2-5, with D hard to call. The CDR3 is 11 residues long. Trimming left V 6 bases short and J 2 bases short, with 4 bases between. Per germline, CDR1 KGHSH and CDR2 LQKENI.

The rearrangement links TRBV11-2 to TRBJ1-1, with D possibly TRBD1 on 6 matching bases. The germline V and J ends were trimmed by 5 bases and 4 bases, with 17 bases remaining between them. Germline values: CDR1 SGHAT, CDR2 FQNNGV. This CDR3 has 15 amino acids. CDR3 in DNA: TGTGCCAGCAGCCTTAGACAAGAAGGGGGCACTGAAGCTTTCTTT. Protein: CASSLRQEGGTEAFF.